This entry concerns a single TCR beta chain. Sequencing of TCR beta drew on CD8+ and CD4+ T cells from blood. Losses at the gene ends were 3 bases for V and 4 bases for J; bases not matched to a gene: 2. The CDR3 extends over 12 amino acids. Germline values: CDR1 SQVTM, CDR2 ANQGSEA. This sample is part of a study of CD8 T cells in Susac syndrome. RNA in amounts of about 0.45 to 1 ug was reverse transcribed with random hexamers. The CDR3 of TCR beta was amplified by immunoSEQ multiplex PCR across 54 Vbeta and 13 Jbeta. TCRdb reprocessed the immunoSEQ multiplex PCR reads via MiXCR and lists one record per CDR3 protein. Here the sample spans about 120,000 distinct CDR3 sequences, about nine tenths being singletons.

This clonotype was obtained from a human donor in good health. The sequenced sample was CD4+ T cells from PBMCs. The chain links TRBV29-1 to TRBJ1-1; TRBD1 matches 7 bases. The CDR3 sequence: CSVDRGATEAFF. As DNA, the CDR3 is TGCAGCGTTGACAGGGGGGCCACTGAAGCTTTCTTT.